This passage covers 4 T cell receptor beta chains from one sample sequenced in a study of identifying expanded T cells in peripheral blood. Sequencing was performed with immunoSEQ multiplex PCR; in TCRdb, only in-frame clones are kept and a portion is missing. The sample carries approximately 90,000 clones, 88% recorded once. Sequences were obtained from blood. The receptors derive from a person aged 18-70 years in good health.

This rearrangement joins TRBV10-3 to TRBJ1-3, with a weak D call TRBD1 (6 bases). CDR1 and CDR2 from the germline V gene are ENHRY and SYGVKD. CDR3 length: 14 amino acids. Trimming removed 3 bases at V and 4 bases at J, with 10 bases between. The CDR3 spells CAISEKGQGNTIYF. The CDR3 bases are TGTGCCATCAGTGAAAAGGGACAAGGAAACACCATATATTTT.

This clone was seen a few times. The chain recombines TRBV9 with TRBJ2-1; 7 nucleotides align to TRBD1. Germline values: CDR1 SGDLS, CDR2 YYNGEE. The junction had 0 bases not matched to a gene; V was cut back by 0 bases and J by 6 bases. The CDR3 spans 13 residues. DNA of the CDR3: TGTGCCAGCAGCGTAGGGGACAGCAATGAGCAGTTCTTC. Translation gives CASSVGDSNEQFF.

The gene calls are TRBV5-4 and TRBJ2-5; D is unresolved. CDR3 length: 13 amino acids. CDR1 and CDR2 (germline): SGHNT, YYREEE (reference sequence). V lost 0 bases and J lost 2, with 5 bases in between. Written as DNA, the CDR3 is TGTGCCAGCAGCTTGGGGCAGCAAGAGACCCAGTACTTC. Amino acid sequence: CASSLGQQETQYF.

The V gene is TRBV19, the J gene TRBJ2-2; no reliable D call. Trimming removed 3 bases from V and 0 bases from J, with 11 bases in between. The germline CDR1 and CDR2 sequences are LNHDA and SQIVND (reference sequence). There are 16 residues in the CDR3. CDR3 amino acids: CASSILVGTNTGELFF. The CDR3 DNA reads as TGTGCCAGTAGTATTCTCGTGGGGACGAACACCGGGGAGCTGTTTTTT. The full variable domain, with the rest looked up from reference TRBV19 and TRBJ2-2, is DGGITQSPKYLFRKEGQNVTLSCEQNLNHDAMYWYRQDPGQGLRLIYYSQIVNDFQKGDIAEGYSVSREKKESFPLTVTSAQKNPTAFYLCASSILVGTNTGELFFGEGSRLTVL.